Below are 8 T cell receptor beta chains sequenced from a single sample in a study of early stage breast cancer tumors. Assay used: immunoSEQ multiplex PCR; TCRdb lists only in-frame clones, some missing. Of about 72,000 clones in the sample, 79% were seen once. The material sequenced was blood. All receptors derive from a person aged 55 to 75 with breast cancer.

This chain joins TRBV2 and TRBJ2-2; 12 nucleotides line up with TRBD2. This CDR3 is 16 amino acids long. Unmatched junction bases numbered 5, after V lost 6 bases and J lost 3 bases. Germline lookup yields CDR1 SNHLY and CDR2 FYNNEI. CDR3: CASSVRLAGDTGELFF. CDR3 bases: TGTGCCAGCAGCGTCCGACTAGCGGGAGACACCGGGGAGCTGTTTTTT.

A few counts support this clone. The chain couples TRBV28 to TRBJ1-6; D unclear. The CDR3 has 14 residues. Germline lookup yields CDR1 MDHEN and CDR2 SYDVKM. The ends were cut back, 7 bases at V and 7 bases at J, with 14 bases in the middle. CDR3 region: CASILQGYNSPLHF. The DNA of the CDR3 is TGTGCCAGCATCCTACAAGGGTACAATTCACCCCTCCACTTT.

This clone was observed once. The V gene is TRBV7-2, the J gene TRBJ1-5; D remains unclear. Trimming removed 2 bases at V and 7 bases at J, with 6 bases between. Germline CDR1 reads SGHTA; CDR2 reads FQGNSA. The CDR3 is 12 amino acids. The CDR3 here is CASSLPPQPQHF. The CDR3 coding sequence is TGTGCCAGCAGCTTACCCCCCCAGCCCCAGCATTTT.

A few counts support this clone. CDR3 in amino acids: CASRLGQNYGYTF. CDR3 DNA sequence: TGTGCCAGCAGACTCGGACAGAACTATGGCTACACCTTC. The chain is built from TRBV6-5 and TRBJ1-2; weak D call: TRBD1 (6 bases). The CDR3 length is 13 residues. V was trimmed by 6 bases and J by 2 bases, leaving 10 bases between them. CDR1 and CDR2 from the germline V gene are MNHEY and SVGAGI.

This chain connects TRBV6-5 to TRBJ1-2, with TRBD1 matching over 7 bases. Germline V gene lookup returns CDR1 MNHEY and CDR2 SVGAGI. V gave up 5 bases and J gave up 7 bases; unmatched junction bases: 13. The CDR3 has 15 amino acids. Here the CDR3 DNA reads TGTGCCAGCAGTCAAACCAACAATGACAGGGCTGGCTACACCTTC. Amino acids: CASSQTNNDRAGYTF.

The genes are TRBV9 and TRBJ2-3; no definite D call. The CDR3 totals 14 residues. Trimming pared 4 bases from V and 6 bases from J, leaving 15 bases between. Looked up from germline, CDR1 is SGDLS and CDR2 is YYNGEE. The CDR3 reads CASSLQADVDTQYF. The DNA for the CDR3 is TGTGCCAGCAGCCTGCAGGCGGATGTCGATACGCAGTATTTT.

This sequence joins TRBV7-8 and TRBJ2-3; tentative D call: TRBD1 (5 bases). Per germline, CDR1 SGHVS and CDR2 FQNEAQ. Trimming took 4 bases from V and 1 from J, leaving 9 bases between them. The CDR3 consists of 14 residues. The chain's CDR3 is CASSSLRGTDTQYF. CDR3 bases: TGTGCCAGCAGCTCGCTCAGGGGCACAGATACGCAGTATTTT.

The table lists this clone with a few counts. This sequence joins TRBV29-1 and TRBJ1-1, with 11 bases matching TRBD1. Germline loops: CDR1 SQVTM, CDR2 ANQGSEA. The trim removed 7 bases at V and 1 base at J, leaving 2 bases unmatched. The CDR3 has 13 residues. This CDR3 reads CSAGTGGNTEAFF. CDR3 nucleotides: TGCAGCGCCGGGACAGGGGGGAACACTGAAGCTTTCTTT.